Below are 9 T cell receptor beta chains sequenced from a single sample in a study of OX40 agonist ivuxolimab in advanced cancers. Sequencing was performed with immunoSEQ multiplex PCR; in TCRdb, only in-frame clones are kept and a portion is missing. The data show about 31,000 clones, around 87% seen once. Sequencing was performed on CD4+ or CD8+ T cells sorted from blood, taken in a trial of the OX40 agonist ivuxolimab. All receptors come from an adult with an advanced solid tumor such as melanoma, head and neck, liver or kidney cancer.

The chain carries TRBV9 and TRBJ1-3; no clear D gene. Germline values: CDR1 SGDLS, CDR2 YYNGEE. There are 16 residues in the CDR3. Between the trimmed V and J ends, which lost 4 bases and 0 bases, there was a span of 14 bases. CDR3 bases: TGTGCCAGCAGCCTAATGGCCGCCAGCTCTGGAAACACCATATATTTT. It is translated as CASSLMAASSGNTIYF. The full variable domain, with the rest looked up from reference TRBV9 and TRBJ1-3, is DSGVTQTPKHLITATGQRVTLRCSPRSGDLSVYWYQQSLDQGLQFLIQYYNGEERAKGNILERFSAQQFPDLHSELNLSSLELGDSALYFCASSLMAASSGNTIYFGEGSWLTVV.

V and J are TRBV10-3 and TRBJ2-1, with 10 bases lining up with TRBD2. This CDR3 spans 15 amino acids. Losses at the gene ends were 5 bases for V and 4 bases for J; bases not matched to a gene: 5. Germline V CDR1 and CDR2: ENHRY, SYGVKD. CDR3 coding DNA: TGTGCCATCAGTCCGACTAGCGGGCTGTACAATGAGCAGTTCTTC. Translated, it gives CAISPTSGLYNEQFF.

The rearrangement joins TRBV18 to TRBJ2-7; the D gene is possibly TRBD1 (6 bases). CDR1 and CDR2 from the germline V gene are KGHSH and LQKENI. V was clipped by 5 bases and J by 3 bases, with 11 bases between them. The CDR3 is 13 amino acids. The CDR3 nucleotides are TGTGCCAGCTCATCAACACAGGGCTACGAGCAGTACTTC. Protein product: CASSSTQGYEQYF.

V is TRBV15 and J is TRBJ2-6; weak D call: TRBD1 (6 bases). Germline-derived CDR1 and CDR2 are LNHNV and YYDKDF (reference sequence). With 6 bases removed from V and 0 bases from J, the gap between germline ends came to 15 bases. The CDR3 has 17 residues. The CDR3 sequence is CATRPGHSNSGANVLTF. The CDR3 nucleotides read TGTGCCACCAGGCCGGGACACAGCAACTCTGGGGCCAACGTCCTGACTTTC. Based on the CDR3 plus reference TRBV15 and TRBJ2-6, the full variable domain is DAMVIQNPRYQVTQFGKPVTLSCSQTLNHNVMYWYQQKSSQAPKLLFHYYDKDFNNEADTPDNFQSRRPNTSFCFLDIRSPGLGDTAMYLCATRPGHSNSGANVLTFGAGSRLTVL.

This clone was recorded a few times. DNA of the CDR3: TGTGCCAGCAGCCAAAACGACCCGGATGAGCAGTTCTTC. This encodes CASSQNDPDEQFF. The chain carries TRBV4-2 and TRBJ2-1; D is undetermined. V lost 2 bases and J lost 8, with 10 bases in between. Germline V lookup: CDR1 LGHNA, CDR2 YNFKEQ. The CDR3 is 13 amino acids.

J is TRBJ1-3 and V is TRBV9; D ambiguous. The germline V gene has CDR1 SGDLS and CDR2 YYNGEE. This CDR3 is 14 amino acids long. Trimming left V 4 bases short and J 0 bases short, with 8 bases between. The CDR3 loop is CASSQLNSGNTIYF. In nucleotides, the CDR3 is TGTGCCAGCAGCCAGCTTAACTCTGGAAACACCATATATTTT.

The rearrangement joins TRBV5-1 to TRBJ2-3, with D possibly being TRBD2 (6 bases). Germline V lookup: CDR1 SGHRS, CDR2 YFSETQ. Trimming stripped 5 bases from V and 4 bases from J, with 14 bases between. The CDR3 is 14 amino acids. The CDR3 coding sequence is TGCGCCAGCAGTGGACGGGAGCTACCAGATACGCAGTATTTT. This translates into CASSGRELPDTQYF.

This clone came up a few times. This chain connects TRBV6-1 to TRBJ1-4; TRBD1 might be the D (6 bases). The V end was cut by 8 bases, the J end by 4 bases, with 11 bases between. CDR1 and CDR2 from the germline V gene are MNHNS and SASEGT. The CDR3 is 13 amino acids. CDR3 amino acids: CASRGTNNEKLFF. The CDR3 DNA sequence: TGTGCCAGCCGAGGGACAAATAATGAAAAACTGTTTTTT.

There are a few counts of this clone. The chain uses TRBV27 and TRBJ1-5; no reliable D call. Trimming cost V 1 base and J 0 bases, with 4 bases left between them. The germline V gene encodes CDR1 MNHEY and CDR2 SMNVEV (reference sequence). The CDR3 length is 14 residues. The CDR3 nucleotides are TGTGCCAGCAGTTTATATTTTAGCAATCAGCCCCAGCATTTT. Amino acid sequence: CASSLYFSNQPQHF.